This entry concerns a single T cell receptor (beta chain). The antigen remains undetermined. These data belong to a study of cytomegalovirus exposure and HLA in healthy donors. General observations from the study: In vitro experiments confirmed that three CMV-associated chains were specific for CMV antigens. Sequencing likely generated an artifact that appeared as a cluster of highly shared sequence variants.

It was with 60 Vbeta and 13 Jbeta primers that the PCR ran. Only in-frame clones appear in the TCRdb table, and some are missing; sequencing was by immunoSEQ multiplex PCR. The table has over 90,000 clones, around 77% seen once. This CDR3 region has 17 residues. After removal of 1 base from V and 6 bases from J, the junction contained 8 bases not matched to a gene. CDR1 and CDR2 from the germline V gene are SGHNT and YENEEA. The source of this sequence is a woman aged 55-69 years in good health and CMV-seropositive. V and J are TRBV11-3 and TRBJ1-6; 8 positions agree with TRBD1. The sequenced sample was PBMCs. The CDR3 loop is CASSLVGTGGSNSPLHF. The CDR3 coding sequence is TGTGCCAGCAGCTTAGTGGGGACAGGAGGGAGTAATTCACCCCTCCACTTT.